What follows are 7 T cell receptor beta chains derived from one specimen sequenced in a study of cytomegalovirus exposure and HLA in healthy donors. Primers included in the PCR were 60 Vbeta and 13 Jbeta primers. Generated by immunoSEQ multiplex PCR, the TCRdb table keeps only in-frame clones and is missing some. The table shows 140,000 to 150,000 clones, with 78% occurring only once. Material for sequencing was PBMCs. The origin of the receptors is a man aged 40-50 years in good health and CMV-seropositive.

CDR3 nucleotide sequence: TGTGCCAGCAGCTCAACAGGGGGAAAGAACTATGGCTACACCTTC. Translation gives CASSSTGGKNYGYTF. This chain connects TRBV7-6 to TRBJ1-2, with 8 bases fitting TRBD1. V dropped 4 bases and J dropped 2; count of bases not matched to a gene: 6. Germline CDR1 reads SGHVS; CDR2 reads FNYEAQ. The CDR3 spans 15 residues.

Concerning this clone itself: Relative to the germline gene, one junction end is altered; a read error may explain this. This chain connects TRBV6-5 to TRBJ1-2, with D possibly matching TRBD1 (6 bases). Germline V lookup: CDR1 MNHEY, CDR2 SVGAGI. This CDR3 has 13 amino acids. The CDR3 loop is CAGRTELNYGYTF. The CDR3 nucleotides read TGTGCCGGCAGGACAGAGCTTAACTATGGCTACACCTTC.

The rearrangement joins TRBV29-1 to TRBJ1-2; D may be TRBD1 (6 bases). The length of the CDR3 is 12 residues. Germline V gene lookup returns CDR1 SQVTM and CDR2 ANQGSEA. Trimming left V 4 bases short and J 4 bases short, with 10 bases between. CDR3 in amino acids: CSVGTVVYGYTF. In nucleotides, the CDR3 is TGCAGCGTTGGGACAGTCGTCTATGGCTACACCTTC. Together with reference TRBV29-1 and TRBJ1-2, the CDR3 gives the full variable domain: SAVISQKPSRDICQRGTSLTIQCQVDSQVTMMFWYRQQPGQSLTLIATANQGSEATYESGFVIDKFPISRPNLTFSTLTVSNMSPEDSSIYLCSVGTVVYGYTFGSGTRLTVV.

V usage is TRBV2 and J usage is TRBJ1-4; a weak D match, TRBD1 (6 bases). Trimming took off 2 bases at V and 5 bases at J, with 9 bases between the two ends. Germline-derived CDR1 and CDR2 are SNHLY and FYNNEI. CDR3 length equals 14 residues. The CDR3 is CASSESRGNEKLFF. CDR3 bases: TGTGCCAGCAGTGAAAGCAGGGGAAATGAAAAACTGTTTTTT.

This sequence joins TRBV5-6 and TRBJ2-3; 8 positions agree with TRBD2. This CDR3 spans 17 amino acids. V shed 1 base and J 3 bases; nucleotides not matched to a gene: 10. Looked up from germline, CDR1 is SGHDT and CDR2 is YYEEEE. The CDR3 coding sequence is TGTGCCAGCAGCTTGCTTGCCGGGACTAGTTTGACAGATACGCAGTATTTT. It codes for CASSLLAGTSLTDTQYF.

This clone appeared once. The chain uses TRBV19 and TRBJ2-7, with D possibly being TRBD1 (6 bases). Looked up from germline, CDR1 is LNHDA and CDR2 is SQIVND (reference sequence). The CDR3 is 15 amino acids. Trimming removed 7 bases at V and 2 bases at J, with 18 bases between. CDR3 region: CASTASPTGPYEQYF. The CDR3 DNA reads TGTGCCAGTACCGCGTCGCCCACAGGGCCCTACGAGCAGTACTTC.

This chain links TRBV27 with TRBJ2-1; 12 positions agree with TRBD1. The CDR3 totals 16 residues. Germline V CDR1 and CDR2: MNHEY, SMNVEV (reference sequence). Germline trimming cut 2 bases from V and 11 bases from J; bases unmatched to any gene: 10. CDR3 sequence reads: CASSLSKGQGAYKQFF. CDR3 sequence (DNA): TGTGCCAGCAGTTTAAGCAAGGGACAGGGGGCATACAAGCAGTTCTTC.